The rows below give T cell receptor beta chains drawn from one sample of a study of beta chain features in type 1 diabetes. Method: immunoSEQ multiplex PCR; TCRdb's copy keeps in-frame clones and lacks some. The table lists about 900,000 clones, roughly 15% of them singletons. Sequenced material: naive CD4+ T cells from blood. The source of these receptors is a woman aged 18-29 years in good health. Each CDR3 is given with its conserved first and last residue. D genes are given only for firm matches.

D gene: TRBD2; V gene: TRBV29-1; J gene: TRBJ2-1; CDR3 protein: CSVDKRTSGANNEQFF
D gene: .; V gene: TRBV7-8; J gene: TRBJ2-7; CDR3 protein: CASRLSGAADFYEQYF
D gene: .; V gene: TRBV6-6; J gene: TRBJ1-2; CDR3 protein: CASSSDRPAGYTF
D gene: TRBD2; V gene: TRBV2; J gene: TRBJ2-1; CDR3 protein: CASSERLAGLGEQFF
D gene: TRBD2; V gene: TRBV11-2; J gene: TRBJ2-3; CDR3 protein: CASSPWRGDTQYF
D gene: .; V gene: TRBV29-1; J gene: TRBJ1-2; CDR3 protein: CSVAETAYGYTF
D gene: .; V gene: TRBV19; J gene: TRBJ1-2; CDR3 protein: CASTFDRGYTF
D gene: .; V gene: TRBV6-6; J gene: TRBJ2-3; CDR3 protein: CASSEARTDTQYF
D gene: .; V gene: TRBV18; J gene: TRBJ2-7; CDR3 protein: CASSPTQKLGFQYF
D gene: .; V gene: TRBV5-6; J gene: TRBJ2-6; CDR3 protein: CASSVGRAGANVLTF